Given below is one T cell receptor (beta chain) in context. The data belong to a study of control samples from healthy donors and cancer patients. Only in-frame clones appear in the TCRdb table, and some are missing; sequencing was by immunoSEQ multiplex PCR. In the table there are some 71,000 clones, around 87% of which are singletons. The CDR3 is 15 residues long. The germline V gene encodes CDR1 LNHDA and CDR2 SQIVND (reference sequence). The trim removed 4 bases at V and 6 bases at J, leaving 6 bases unmatched. Specimen: PBMCs. The rearrangement links TRBV19 to TRBJ1-5; TRBD1 agrees at 10 bases. This clonotype was sampled from a woman aged 45-59 years with head and neck cancer. CDR3: CASSTGQGGGQPQHF. As DNA, the CDR3 is TGTGCCAGTAGTACCGGACAGGGGGGAGGTCAGCCCCAGCATTTT.